This passage covers 24 T cell receptor beta chains from one sample sequenced in a study of CD8+ T cells in alopecia areata. Extracted RNA was reverse transcribed into cDNA, the sequencing template. Here immunoSEQ multiplex PCR was the method, and the copy in TCRdb shows in-frame clones only, minus some. The profile covers more than 150,000 clones, with approximately 51% appearing a single time and over 9% taken by the ten largest. Treatment noted: oral pan-JAK inhibitor, 5-10 mg twice daily. The specimen comprised CD8+ T cells sorted from blood, sampled at week 52, from a patient treated with tofacitinib. The source is a human donor with alopecia areata.

The V and J genes are TRBV7-8 and TRBJ2-7; 7 bases agree with TRBD1. Trimming at V came to 5 bases and at J to 1 base, leaving 11 bases not matched to a gene. Germline lookup yields CDR1 SGHVS and CDR2 FQNEAQ. The CDR3 consists of 16 residues. The CDR3 coding sequence is TGTGCCAGCAGCAACAACCGGGACAGCATATCCTACGAGCAGTACTTC. This translates into CASSNNRDSISYEQYF.

This sequence joins TRBV9 and TRBJ1-5; D gene unclear. V was cut by 3 bases and J by 2 bases, with 6 bases left in between. Germline V gives CDR1 SGDLS, CDR2 YYNGEE. The CDR3 is made up of 13 amino acids. The CDR3 here is CASSDWGNQPQHF. The CDR3 bases are TGTGCCAGCAGCGACTGGGGCAATCAGCCCCAGCATTTT.

The rearrangement uses TRBV10-2 and TRBJ1-2; 9 nucleotides match TRBD1. Germline loops: CDR1 WSHSY, CDR2 SAAADI. The trim removed 6 bases at V and 7 bases at J, leaving 6 bases unmatched. This CDR3 comprises 13 residues. CDR3 sequence reads: CASSWDRALGYTF. The DNA of the CDR3 is TGCGCCAGCAGCTGGGACAGGGCCCTTGGCTACACCTTC.

This clone was observed a handful of times. This rearrangement joins TRBV6-5 to TRBJ1-1; no firm D call. The CDR3 extends over 16 amino acids. CDR1 is MNHEY and CDR2 is SVGAGI in the germline V gene. Between the trimmed V and J ends, which lost 0 bases and 6 bases, there was a span of 17 bases. CDR3 sequence (DNA): TGTGCCAGCAGTTACTCGAGCGGGGAGGTTCGTGCTGAAGCTTTCTTT. As protein: CASSYSSGEVRAEAFF.

This clone has ten or more counts. This sample includes further DNA sequences coding for the same CDR3. The chain couples TRBV13 to TRBJ1-2, with TRBD1 matching over 8 bases. The V gene end was trimmed by 0 bases and the J gene end by 6 bases; junction bases not matched to a gene: 0. CDR1 and CDR2 from the germline V gene are PRHDT and FYEKMQ (reference sequence). The CDR3 extends over 13 amino acids. Written as DNA, the CDR3 is TGTGCCAGCAGCTTAGGACAGGGGGATGGCTACACCTTC. Its protein is CASSLGQGDGYTF. Full variable domain (remainder filled in from reference TRBV13 and TRBJ1-2): AAGVIQSPRHLIKEKRETATLKCYPIPRHDTVYWYQQGPGQDPQFLISFYEKMQSDKGSIPDRFSAQQFSDYHSELNMSSLELGDSALYFCASSLGQGDGYTFGSGTRLTVV.

Comment on this clone: A read error may account for a junction end that differs from germline. J is TRBJ2-5 and V is TRBV7-7; a weak D match, TRBD2 (5 bases). Germline CDR1 and CDR2: SSHAT and FNYEAQ (reference sequence). The CDR3 covers 13 residues. CDR3 residues: CASSLRVLETQYF. The CDR3 nucleotides read TGTGCTAGCAGCCTGAGGGTTTTGGAGACCCAGTACTTC.

The J gene is TRBJ1-1, the V gene TRBV6-5, with D uncertain. Germline V gene data show CDR1 as MNHEY and CDR2 as SVGAGI. The CDR3 loop spans 14 amino acids. Trimming removed 6 bases at V and 1 base at J, with 12 bases between. CDR3 bases: TGTGCCAGCAGCGGGTGGTCAGGGAACACTGAAGCTTTCTTT. Its protein is CASSGWSGNTEAFF.

The chain couples TRBV6-1 to TRBJ2-3, with D possibly TRBD2 on 5 matching bases. The CDR3 covers 16 residues. The ends were cut back, 3 bases at V and 4 bases at J, with 17 bases in the middle. Germline V gene sequence: CDR1 MNHNS, CDR2 SASEGT. CDR3 in DNA: TGTGCCAGCAGTGAGTGGCTTCGAGAGGGCTCAGATACGCAGTATTTT. Translated, it gives CASSEWLREGSDTQYF.

This clone came up a few times. In DNA, the CDR3 is TGTGCCAGCAGTTACTCGGAGGGGGCCGAGCAGTACTTC. As protein: CASSYSEGAEQYF. The J gene is TRBJ2-7, the V gene TRBV6-5; TRBD1 might be the D (7 bases). From germline, CDR1 is MNHEY and CDR2 SVGAGI. V was shortened by 0 bases and J by 6 bases, with 9 bases between the two germline ends. This CDR3 spans 13 amino acids.

This chain connects TRBV5-1 to TRBJ1-1; the D is unclear. This CDR3 has 15 residues. With 0 bases removed from V and 0 bases from J, the gap between germline ends came to 9 bases. Looked up from germline, CDR1 is SGHRS and CDR2 is YFSETQ. The CDR3 protein is CASSLVDTMNTEAFF. CDR3 sequence (DNA): TGCGCCAGCAGCTTGGTCGACACCATGAACACTGAAGCTTTCTTT.

V usage is TRBV29-1 and J usage is TRBJ2-7; D possibly corresponds to TRBD1 (5 bases). The CDR3 has 12 amino acids. Trimming left V 7 bases short and J 3 bases short, with 13 bases between. Germline-derived CDR1 and CDR2 are SQVTM and ANQGSEA. CDR3 region: CSAGYRDYEQYF. CDR3 sequence (DNA): TGCAGCGCAGGGTACAGAGACTACGAGCAGTACTTC.

A note on this clone: The sample holds other DNA sequences that translate to the same CDR3. The rearrangement uses TRBV11-2 and TRBJ2-7; tentative D call: TRBD2 (5 bases). Germline CDR1 is SGHAT and CDR2 is FQNNGV. V gave up 0 bases and J gave up 3 bases, with 6 bases separating them. CDR3 length: 13 amino acids. CDR3 protein: CASSLERDYEQYF. The CDR3 coding sequence is TGTGCCAGCAGCTTAGAGAGGGACTACGAGCAGTACTTC.

The chain is built from TRBV7-9 and TRBJ2-7, with D uncertain. This CDR3 spans 12 amino acids. Between the trimmed V and J ends, which lost 4 bases and 1 base, there was a span of 5 bases. Looked up from germline, CDR1 is SEHNR and CDR2 is FQNEAQ (reference sequence). CDR3 nucleotides: TGTGCCAGCAGCTCGACTTCCTACGAGCAGTACTTC. Translated, it gives CASSSTSYEQYF.

This sequence joins TRBV7-8 and TRBJ2-3; D unresolved. Deletions cut 5 bases from V and 3 bases from J, with 9 bases between. The CDR3 spans 13 residues. The germline V gene encodes CDR1 SGHVS and CDR2 FQNEAQ. The CDR3 spells CASSPLRTDTQYF. The CDR3 nucleotides read TGTGCCAGCAGCCCACTCCGTACAGATACGCAGTATTTT.

The rearrangement uses TRBV10-3 and TRBJ2-1; D unclear. Trimming removed 5 bases at V and 3 bases at J, with 17 bases between. This CDR3 is 16 amino acids long. Germline-derived CDR1 and CDR2 are ENHRY and SYGVKD. The CDR3 is CAISKPLSGNYNEQFF. CDR3 bases: TGTGCCATCAGTAAACCACTATCGGGTAACTACAATGAGCAGTTCTTC.

This clone was recorded a few times. This sequence joins TRBV6-5 and TRBJ2-7, with 8 bases that match TRBD2. The CDR3 spans 15 residues. The ends lost 5 bases at V and 6 bases at J; junction bases unmatched: 12. CDR1 is MNHEY, CDR2 SVGAGI, per germline. In DNA form, the CDR3 reads TGTGCCAGCAGTCCTGAGCTCGGGACTAGTACCGAGCAGTACTTC. Amino acid sequence: CASSPELGTSTEQYF.

Comments on this clone: The same CDR3 arises from other DNA sequences in this sample as well. J is TRBJ2-1 and V is TRBV30; D is undetermined. V lost 0 bases, J lost 3 bases, and 3 bases lay in between. This CDR3 is 12 amino acids long. The V gene's germline CDR1 is GTSNPN and CDR2 SVGIG (reference sequence). DNA for the CDR3: TGTGCCTGGAGTGTGGGCTACAATGAGCAGTTCTTC. It encodes CAWSVGYNEQFF.

The chain recombines TRBV2 with TRBJ2-5, with 7 bases that match TRBD2. This CDR3 is 15 amino acids long. V lost 8 bases, J lost 5 bases, and 14 bases stayed unmatched. Germline V gene data show CDR1 as SNHLY and CDR2 as FYNNEI. The CDR3 region has the DNA TGTGCCAGCGTGGCTAGCGGAAGTACGAGGGAGACCCAGTACTTC. It yields the protein CASVASGSTRETQYF.

This clone is termed medium-sized. This chain joins TRBV7-9 and TRBJ2-3, with 9 nucleotides matching TRBD1. The junction had 16 bases not matched to a gene; V was cut back by 4 bases and J by 5 bases. The germline gives CDR1 SEHNR, CDR2 FQNEAQ (reference sequence). The CDR3 totals 18 residues. CDR3 protein: CASSSNRIGQGILDTQYF. The CDR3 DNA reads as TGTGCCAGCAGCTCTAACCGTATCGGACAGGGGATTCTAGATACGCAGTATTTT. Full variable domain (outside the CDR3, taken from reference TRBV7-9 and TRBJ2-3): DTGVSQNPRHKITKRGQNVTFRCDPISEHNRLYWYRQTLGQGPEFLTYFQNEAQLEKSRLLSDRFSAERPKGSFSTLEIQRTEQGDSAMYLCASSSNRIGQGILDTQYFGPGTRLTVL.

For this clone: Within the sample, other DNA sequences also encode this same CDR3. V usage is TRBV4-1 and J usage is TRBJ2-2, with a tentative D call TRBD2 (5 bases). The germline gives CDR1 MGHRA, CDR2 YSYEKL. This CDR3 comprises 13 residues. The germline V and J ends were trimmed by 4 bases and 6 bases, with 9 bases remaining between them. The CDR3 coding sequence is TGCGCCAGCAGCCTCCTCGGGGCCGGGGAGCTGTTTTTT. Residues: CASSLLGAGELFF.

V is TRBV2 and J is TRBJ1-6; tentative D call: TRBD1 (5 bases). Germline lookup yields CDR1 SNHLY and CDR2 FYNNEI. The V end lost 4 bases, the J end lost 4 bases, and 11 bases lay between the germline ends. CDR3 length equals 15 residues. The CDR3 bases are TGTGCCAGCAGTGTCCCCAGGGATTATAATTCACCCCTCCACTTT. Translating gives CASSVPRDYNSPLHF.

The chain uses TRBV13 and TRBJ1-6, with D perhaps TRBD1 (5 bases). Trimming removed 5 bases from V and 12 bases from J, with 17 bases in between. The germline CDR1 and CDR2 sequences are PRHDT and FYEKMQ (reference sequence). This CDR3 has 14 amino acids. CDR3 in DNA: TGTGCCAGCAGCCGAGACGAGGAAGGGGTACCCCTCCACTTT. Protein: CASSRDEEGVPLHF.

V usage is TRBV18 and J usage is TRBJ2-1, with TRBD1 identical over 10 bases. Germline assignment: CDR1 KGHSH and CDR2 LQKENI. V lost 3 bases and J lost 4; bases outside the gene matches: 9. The CDR3 is 17 amino acids. The CDR3 nucleotides read TGTGCCAGCTCACCGATGCCGGGACAGGGGCCTTACAATGAGCAGTTCTTC. Its translation is CASSPMPGQGPYNEQFF.

This clone was counted a single time. The V gene is TRBV30, the J gene TRBJ1-6, with 7 nucleotides matching TRBD1. Germline CDR1 GTSNPN, CDR2 SVGIG (reference sequence). The J segment lost 11 bases and the V segment lost 2 bases, leaving 9 bases of the junction unmatched. The CDR3 has 14 residues. The CDR3 region is CAWSRGDSSPPLHF. CDR3 coding DNA: TGTGCCTGGAGTAGAGGGGACAGCAGCCCACCCCTCCACTTT.